The 17 T cell receptor beta chains reported below all come from one sample, sequenced in a study of cytomegalovirus exposure and HLA in healthy donors. 60 Vbeta and 13 Jbeta primers were used in PCR. This table comes from immunoSEQ multiplex PCR, and its TCRdb copy is limited to in-frame clones, with some not included. Seen here are roughly 150,000 clones, roughly 76% observed once, and the top ten hold about 2%. Sequenced input: PBMCs. Receptors originate from a male donor in good health and CMV-seronegative.

The rearrangement links TRBV5-1 to TRBJ2-5, with D uncertain. Trimming cost V 2 bases and J 4 bases, with 9 bases left between them. CDR3 length equals 13 residues. CDR1 SGHRS and CDR2 YFSETQ come from the germline V gene. CDR3 region: CASSFQISETQYF. CDR3 nucleotide sequence: TGCGCCAGCAGCTTCCAGATTTCAGAGACCCAGTACTTC.

This clone came up a few times. CDR3 region: CASSLSGGLAGELFF. CDR3 DNA sequence: TGCGCCAGCAGCCTGAGCGGGGGGCTGGCCGGGGAGCTGTTTTTT. The V call is TRBV10-1, the J call TRBJ2-2, with TRBD2 matching 9 bases. The CDR3 spans 15 residues. Germline trimming cut 6 bases from V and 6 bases from J; bases unmatched to any gene: 8. Germline V CDR1 and CDR2: WNHNN, SYGVQD (reference sequence).

The chain is built from TRBV7-8 and TRBJ1-2; no definite D call. Between the trimmed V and J ends, which lost 5 bases and 3 bases, there was a span of 16 bases. From germline, CDR1 is SGHVS and CDR2 FQNEAQ. The CDR3 consists of 15 residues. The CDR3 loop reads CASSQRTRADYGYTF. CDR3 DNA sequence: TGTGCCAGCAGCCAACGTACGCGGGCTGACTATGGCTACACCTTC.

The CDR3 protein is CASSVAASGDEQFF. CDR3 DNA: TGTGCCAGCAGCGTAGCAGCTAGCGGGGATGAGCAGTTCTTC. V is TRBV9 and J is TRBJ2-1; 9 bases match TRBD2. The CDR3 has 14 residues. The ends lost 0 bases at V and 8 bases at J; junction bases unmatched: 3. Germline lookup yields CDR1 SGDLS and CDR2 YYNGEE.

The CDR3 spells CASSSEPSGGGNNEQFF. The CDR3 DNA follows: TGCGCCAGCAGCTCTGAGCCTAGCGGGGGCGGAAACAATGAGCAGTTCTTC. This sequence joins TRBV5-1 and TRBJ2-1, with 10 bases lining up with TRBD2. Trimming took 3 bases from V and 5 from J; bases not matched to a gene: 11. Per germline, CDR1 SGHRS and CDR2 YFSETQ. This CDR3 is 17 amino acids long.

The V gene is TRBV19, the J gene TRBJ2-3; maybe TRBD2 (6 bases). Germline lookup yields CDR1 LNHDA and CDR2 SQIVND (reference sequence). CDR3 length: 14 amino acids. Trimming cost V 5 bases and J 1 base, with 10 bases left between them. Written as DNA, the CDR3 is TGTGCCAGTAGTCTCGAGCGGGGCACAGATACGCAGTATTTT. Protein: CASSLERGTDTQYF.

The V call is TRBV11-2, the J call TRBJ1-2, with a tentative D call TRBD1 (6 bases). The CDR3 has 13 residues. Germline assignment: CDR1 SGHAT and CDR2 FQNNGV. Deletions cut 0 bases from V and 8 bases from J, with 10 bases between. The CDR3 region is CASSLDPGVGYTF. For the CDR3, the DNA is TGTGCCAGCAGCTTAGATCCAGGGGTCGGCTACACCTTC.

With respect to this clone: Compared with germline, one end of the junction differs, possibly owing to a read error. V is TRBV9 and J is TRBJ1-1; D gene unclear. This CDR3 is 13 amino acids long. Per germline, CDR1 SGDLS and CDR2 YYNGEE. The CDR3 bases are TGTGCCAACAGCGCACAGATGAACACTGAAGCTTTCTTT. Residues: CANSAQMNTEAFF.

V and J are TRBV2 and TRBJ1-1; 10 bases fit TRBD1. This CDR3 has 14 amino acids. CDR1 and CDR2 from the germline V gene are SNHLY and FYNNEI. V lost 4 bases, J lost 6 bases, and 5 bases stayed unmatched. The DNA for the CDR3 is TGTGCCAGCAGTGTCCCGGGACAGGGGCCTGAAGCTTTCTTT. The encoded protein is CASSVPGQGPEAFF.

The J gene is TRBJ1-3, the V gene TRBV27; tentatively, D is TRBD1 (5 bases). The germline gives CDR1 MNHEY, CDR2 SMNVEV (reference sequence). CDR3 length equals 16 residues. With 6 bases removed from V and 4 bases from J, the gap between germline ends came to 19 bases. The CDR3 spells CASSPGLPLSGNTIYF. CDR3 in DNA: TGTGCCAGCAGCCCGGGACTGCCTCTGTCGGGAAACACCATATATTTT.

The rearrangement joins TRBV7-2 to TRBJ2-5; TRBD1 matches at 8 bases. The CDR3 runs to 14 residues. V shed 5 bases and J 4 bases; nucleotides not matched to a gene: 6. The germline CDR1 and CDR2 sequences are SGHTA and FQGNSA. The CDR3 here is CASSPDRGRETQYF. The CDR3 coding sequence is TGTGCCAGCAGCCCCGACAGGGGTCGAGAGACCCAGTACTTC.

The chain combines TRBV5-5 with TRBJ1-1; D gene uncertain. The CDR3 loop spans 15 amino acids. The germline V and J ends were trimmed by 4 bases and 1 base, with 14 bases remaining between them. In germline, CDR1 is SGHKS, CDR2 YYEKEE (reference sequence). The CDR3 loop is CASSPLQKQNTEAFF. The DNA for the CDR3 is TGTGCCAGCAGCCCTCTACAGAAACAGAACACTGAAGCTTTCTTT.

J is TRBJ1-4 and V is TRBV5-1; maybe TRBD1 (6 bases). The CDR3 extends over 15 amino acids. Trimming took off 3 bases at V and 3 bases at J, with 12 bases between the two ends. Germline loops: CDR1 SGHRS, CDR2 YFSETQ. The CDR3 region has the DNA TGCGCCAGCAGCTCGGGGGGCCTGGCTAATGAAAAACTGTTTTTT. Translated: CASSSGGLANEKLFF.

J is TRBJ1-4 and V is TRBV27; 9 positions match TRBD1. V was pared by 6 bases and J by 7 bases, with 6 bases of the junction left unmatched. The CDR3 contains 14 residues. Germline lookup yields CDR1 MNHEY and CDR2 SMNVEV (reference sequence). CDR3 nucleotides: TGTGCCAGCAGGCGACAGGGGGTAGGTGAAAAACTGTTTTTT. Its translation: CASRRQGVGEKLFF.

This chain links TRBV5-5 with TRBJ1-5, with 8 positions matching TRBD1. The V segment lost 0 bases and the J segment 4 bases; nucleotides outside the gene matches: 3. Germline assignment: CDR1 SGHKS and CDR2 YYEKEE (reference sequence). The CDR3 covers 15 residues. The CDR3 DNA follows: TGTGCCAGCAGCTTGGCGACAGGGGTGAATCAGCCCCAGCATTTT. Translation: CASSLATGVNQPQHF. The whole variable domain, filled in from reference TRBV5-5 and TRBJ1-5, reads DAGVTQSPTHLIKTRGQQVTLRCSPISGHKSVSWYQQVLGQGPQFIFQYYEKEERGRGNFPDRFSARQFPNYSSELNVNALLLGDSALYLCASSLATGVNQPQHFGDGTRLSIL.

The chain uses TRBV6-5 and TRBJ1-5, with 7 nucleotides matching TRBD1. The CDR3 contains 14 residues. With V trimmed by 6 bases and J by 4 bases, 6 bases remained unmatched. Germline assignment: CDR1 MNHEY and CDR2 SVGAGI. The CDR3 DNA sequence: TGTGCCAGCAGATCGATACAGGGGAATCAGCCCCAGCATTTT. This translates into CASRSIQGNQPQHF.

The chain employs TRBV19 and TRBJ1-4; 7 nucleotides align to TRBD1. J lost 4 bases, V lost 8 bases, and 4 bases had no gene match. The V gene's germline CDR1 is LNHDA and CDR2 SQIVND (reference sequence). The CDR3 spans 13 residues. CDR3 residues: CASSGQINEKLFF. The CDR3 nucleotides read TGTGCCAGTTCGGGACAGATTAATGAAAAACTGTTTTTT.